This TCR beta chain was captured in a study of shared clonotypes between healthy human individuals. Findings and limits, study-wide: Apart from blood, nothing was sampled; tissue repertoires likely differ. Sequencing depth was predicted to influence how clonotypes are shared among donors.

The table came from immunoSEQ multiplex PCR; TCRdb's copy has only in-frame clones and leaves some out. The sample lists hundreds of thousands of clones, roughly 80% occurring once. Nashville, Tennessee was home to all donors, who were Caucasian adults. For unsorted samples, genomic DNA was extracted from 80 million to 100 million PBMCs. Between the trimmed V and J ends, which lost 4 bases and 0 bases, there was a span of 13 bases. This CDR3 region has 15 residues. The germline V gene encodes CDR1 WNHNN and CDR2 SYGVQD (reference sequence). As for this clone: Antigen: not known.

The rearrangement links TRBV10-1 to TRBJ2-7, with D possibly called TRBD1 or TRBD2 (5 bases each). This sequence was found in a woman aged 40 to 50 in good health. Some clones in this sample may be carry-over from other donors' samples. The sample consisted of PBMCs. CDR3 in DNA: TGCGCCAGCAGTGCGTACCGGGACGTCTCCTACGAGCAGTACTTC. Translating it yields CASSAYRDVSYEQYF.